This TCR beta chain emerged from a study of shared clonotypes between healthy human individuals (TCRdb year 2020). Background on the whole study: The cohort comprised a couple of women and a few men aged 18 to 49 years. Libraries were prepared and TCR repertoires were sequenced by different laboratories using diverse techniques, in order to increase sequencing depth and limit assay-specific biases. To estimate repertoire size and how much clonotypes are shared between individuals, the study performed deep sequencing of blood TCR repertoires from five healthy adults. Each donor's leukapheresis produced roughly between roughly 0.9 and 9 billion PBMCs. For each donor, CD4 naive and CD4 memory were each given three plates, CD8 naive was given two plates, and CD8 memory was given one plate.

From the cysteine up to the phenylalanine, the CDR3 has a length of 13 residues. The read is trimmed to its CDR3 DNA, 39 bases read in frame from base 1. V and J lose 4 bases and 2 bases, and a span of 9 bases separates them. According to the germline V gene (reference sequence), CDR1 reads MNHEY and CDR2 reads SMNVEV. What the study reported, not specific to this receptor: When a handful of donors were compared, the shared fraction of clonotypes was about 5% for naive CD4, around 3.6% for naive CD8, roughly 2.3% for memory CD4, and less than 0.45% for memory CD8. Even with the large sequencing depth, rarefaction of the sorted-subset datasets indicated that sequencing was incomplete. Only blood was sampled, and tissue TCR repertoires likely differ from those in blood. Clonotypes shared by all four sorted-subset donors showed higher generation probabilities than non-shared clonotypes. Because the study included only a small number of donors, the genetic and exposure-history diversity represented was limited. Naive subsets generally had larger estimated clonotype richness than memory subsets did. Pairwise subsampling led to the expectation that sequencing depth would affect the degree of clonotype sharing among donors.

CD8 naive samples consisted of CD45RO-negative cells that were positively selected for CCR7, yielding a CD45RA+CCR7+ population without TemRA cells. Donors were healthy HIV-negative adults with no recently reported acute infections or vaccinations. All donors were Caucasian adults living in Nashville, Tennessee, USA. After blood collection by leukapheresis, PBMCs were isolated using Ficoll-Histopaque density gradient centrifugation and then cryopreserved in the vapor phase of liquid nitrogen. Analytical flow cytometry was used to check the purity and quantity of every magnetically sorted T cell population. Genomic DNA was isolated from every sorted fraction and measured by UV absorbance on a Nanodrop 2000c. As to this clone: Its antigen specificity is not known. There are no base qualities to consult, and no much larger clone falls within one base. Within the sample, other DNA sequences also encode this same CDR3.

Using the deep immunoSEQ assay, TCR CDR3 regions were amplified from genomic DNA by multiplex PCR. Extracted genomic DNA from each cell subset was spread evenly across all wells of several immunoSEQ 96-well plates, with each plate serving as a replicate. For sorted subsets, each replicate PCR was loaded with roughly 190 ng genomic DNA, equivalent to 25,000 to 35,000 T cell genomes. The purified libraries were quantified using a Qubit 3.0 fluorometer, sized with a Bioanalyzer 2100, and then quantified again using the KAPA Library Quantification kit. Each immunoSEQ 96-well plate was sequenced on its own single-read 150-cycle Illumina NextSeq 550 flow cell. The original methods were these. Because only junctional sequences without quality scores were contained in the immunoSEQ output, filtering matching that applied to full-length reads could not be performed. Sequences were annotated with PyIR, a Python wrapper for IgBLAST v1.9, using IMGT germline references to assign V/J genes and CDR3. Reads were removed for weak V/J assignments (E-value above 1e-6), missing CDR3, stop codons, out-of-frame junctions, or ambiguous translated residues. V3J clonotypes were defined by identical inferred V gene, J gene, and CDR3 amino acid sequence. The percentage overlap between two repertoires was calculated by dividing the number of shared unique clonotypes by the size of the smaller repertoire. Three approaches were used to assess repertoire richness: RTK rarefaction, the Chao1 estimator, and Recon v2.1 estimates of unobserved clonotypes. Generation probabilities were computed with OLGA for all TCRbeta clonotypes obtained by the gDNA method from four donors. What TCRdb holds here is the immuneACCESS table cut down to in-frame rearrangements. Part of the clones is not present; checked against another copy, under half of the missing clones reflect an unresolved V gene, and the others are unexplained. The DNA was the basis for D and trimming; V, J and clone size are from that table. Recorded for this sample are 700,000 to 950,000 clones; about 96% of them occurred a single time. The ten largest clones represent roughly 0.23% of the sample.

The sample consisted of naive CD8+ T cells sorted from blood. Read against the paper, the sample's cell subset or site label means: CD45RA+CCR7+. The receptor was isolated from a man aged 25 to 40 in good health. Here the chain combines TRBV27 and TRBJ2-7; the D call is possibly TRBD1 or TRBD2, each sharing 5 bases. The DNA is TGTGCCAGCAGTTCTGGGGGTGCCTACGAGCAGTACTTC. This is translated as CASSSGGAYEQYF.